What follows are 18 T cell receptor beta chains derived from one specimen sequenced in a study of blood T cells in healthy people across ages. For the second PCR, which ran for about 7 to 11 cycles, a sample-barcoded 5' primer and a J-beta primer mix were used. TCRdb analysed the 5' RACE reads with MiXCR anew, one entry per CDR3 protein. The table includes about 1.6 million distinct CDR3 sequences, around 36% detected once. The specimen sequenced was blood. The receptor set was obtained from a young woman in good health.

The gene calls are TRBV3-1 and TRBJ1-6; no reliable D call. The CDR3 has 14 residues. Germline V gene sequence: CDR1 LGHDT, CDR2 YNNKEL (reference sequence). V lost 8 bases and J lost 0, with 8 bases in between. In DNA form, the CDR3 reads TGTGCCAGCGCAGTTAGCTCCTATAATTCACCCCTCCACTTT. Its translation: CASAVSSYNSPLHF. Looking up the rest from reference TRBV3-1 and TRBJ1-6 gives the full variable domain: DTAVSQTPKYLVTQMGNDKSIKCEQNLGHDTMYWYKQDSKKFLKIMFSYNNKELIINETVPNRFSPKSPDKAHLNLHINSLELGDSAVYFCASAVSSYNSPLHFGNGTRLTVT.

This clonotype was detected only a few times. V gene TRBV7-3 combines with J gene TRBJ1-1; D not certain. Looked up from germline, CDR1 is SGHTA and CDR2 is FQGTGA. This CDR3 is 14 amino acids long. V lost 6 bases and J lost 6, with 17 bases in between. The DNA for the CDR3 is TGTGCCAGCAGTGAGGGATTCTTGGGCGCTGAAGCTTTCTTT. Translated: CASSEGFLGAEAFF.

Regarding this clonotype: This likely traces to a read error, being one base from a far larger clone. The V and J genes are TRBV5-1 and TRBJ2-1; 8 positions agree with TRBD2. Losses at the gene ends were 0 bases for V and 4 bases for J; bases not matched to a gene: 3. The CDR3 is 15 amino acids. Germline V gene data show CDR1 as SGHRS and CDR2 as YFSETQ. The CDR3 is CASSLGTSWYNEQFF. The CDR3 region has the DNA TGCGCCAGCAGCTTGGGGACTAGCTGGTACAATGAGCAGTTCTTC.

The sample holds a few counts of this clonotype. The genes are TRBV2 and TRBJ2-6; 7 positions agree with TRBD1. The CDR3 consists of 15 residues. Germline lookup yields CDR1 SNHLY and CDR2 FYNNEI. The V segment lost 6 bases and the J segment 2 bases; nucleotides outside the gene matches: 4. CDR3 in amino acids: CASRTDRAGANVLTF. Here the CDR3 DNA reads TGTGCCAGCAGGACCGACAGGGCTGGGGCCAACGTCCTGACTTTC. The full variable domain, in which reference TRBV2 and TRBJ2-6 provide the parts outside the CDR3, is EPEVTQTPSHQVTQMGQEVILRCVPISNHLYFYWYRQILGQKVEFLVSFYNNEISEKSEIFDDQFSVERPDGSNFTLKIRSTKLEDSAMYFCASRTDRAGANVLTFGAGSRLTVL.

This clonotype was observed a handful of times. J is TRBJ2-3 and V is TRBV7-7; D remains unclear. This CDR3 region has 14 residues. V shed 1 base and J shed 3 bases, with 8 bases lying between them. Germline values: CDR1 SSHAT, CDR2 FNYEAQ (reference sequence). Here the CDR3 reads CASSLDALTDTQYF. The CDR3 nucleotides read TGTGCCAGCAGCTTAGATGCGCTAACAGATACGCAGTATTTT. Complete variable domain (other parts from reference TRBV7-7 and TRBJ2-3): GAGVSQSPRYKVTKRGQDVTLRCDPISSHATLYWYQQALGQGPEFLTYFNYEAQPDKSGLPSDRFSAERPEGSISTLTIQRTEQRDSAMYRCASSLDALTDTQYFGPGTRLTVL.

DNA for the CDR3: TGTGCCAGCAGTTTATACAGGGGGCGGTACCAAGAGACCCAGTACTTC. It translates to CASSLYRGRYQETQYF. The chain recombines TRBV27 with TRBJ2-5; TRBD1 aligns across 9 bases. The V and J ends lost 1 base and 0 bases, in that order; junction bases with no gene match: 3. CDR3 length: 16 residues. Germline V CDR1 and CDR2: MNHEY, SMNVEV (reference sequence).

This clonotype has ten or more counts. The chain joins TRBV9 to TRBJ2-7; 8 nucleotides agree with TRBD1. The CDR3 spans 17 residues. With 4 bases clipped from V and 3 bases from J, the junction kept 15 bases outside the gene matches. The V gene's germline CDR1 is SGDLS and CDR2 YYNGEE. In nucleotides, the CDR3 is TGTGCCAGCAGCCCGAACGGAGGTTCAGGGGGCATCTACGAGCAGTACTTC. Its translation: CASSPNGGSGGIYEQYF.

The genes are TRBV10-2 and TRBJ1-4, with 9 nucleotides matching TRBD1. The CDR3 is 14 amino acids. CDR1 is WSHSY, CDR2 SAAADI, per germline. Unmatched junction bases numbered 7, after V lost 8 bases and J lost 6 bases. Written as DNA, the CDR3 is TGCGCCAGCTGCCCCCGGGACAGGGATGAAAAACTGTTTTTT. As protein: CASCPRDRDEKLFF.

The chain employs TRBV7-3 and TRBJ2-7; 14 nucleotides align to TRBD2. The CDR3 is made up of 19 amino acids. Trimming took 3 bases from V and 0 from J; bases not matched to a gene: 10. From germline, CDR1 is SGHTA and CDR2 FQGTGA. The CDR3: CASSFPRTSGRRSSYEQYF. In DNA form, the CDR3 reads TGTGCCAGCAGCTTCCCTCGGACTAGCGGGAGGCGGAGCTCCTACGAGCAGTACTTC.

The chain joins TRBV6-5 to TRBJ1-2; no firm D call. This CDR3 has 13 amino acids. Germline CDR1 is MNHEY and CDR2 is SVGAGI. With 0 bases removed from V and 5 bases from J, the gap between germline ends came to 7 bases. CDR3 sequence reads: CASSYSYLYGYTF. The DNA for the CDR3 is TGTGCCAGCAGTTACTCTTACTTATATGGCTACACCTTC.

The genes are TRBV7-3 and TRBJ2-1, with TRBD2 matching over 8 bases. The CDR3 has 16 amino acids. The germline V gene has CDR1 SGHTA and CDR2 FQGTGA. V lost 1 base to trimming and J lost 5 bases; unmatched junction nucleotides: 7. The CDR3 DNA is TGTGCCAGCAGCTTAAGGGGCGGGGGGTCTCACAATGAGCAGTTCTTC. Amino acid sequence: CASSLRGGGSHNEQFF.

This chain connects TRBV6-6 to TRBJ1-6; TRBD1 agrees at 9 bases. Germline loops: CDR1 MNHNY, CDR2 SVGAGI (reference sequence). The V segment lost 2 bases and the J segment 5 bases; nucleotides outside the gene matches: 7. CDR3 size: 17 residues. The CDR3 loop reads CASSYPDRGEDNSPLHF. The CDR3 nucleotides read TGTGCCAGCAGTTACCCCGACAGGGGGGAGGATAATTCACCCCTCCACTTT.

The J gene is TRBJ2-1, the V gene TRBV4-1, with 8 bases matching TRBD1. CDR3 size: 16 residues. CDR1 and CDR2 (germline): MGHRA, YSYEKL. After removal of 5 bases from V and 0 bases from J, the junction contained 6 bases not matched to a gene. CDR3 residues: CASSKDRDSSYNEQFF. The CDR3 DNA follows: TGCGCCAGCAGCAAGGACAGGGATTCCTCCTACAATGAGCAGTTCTTC.

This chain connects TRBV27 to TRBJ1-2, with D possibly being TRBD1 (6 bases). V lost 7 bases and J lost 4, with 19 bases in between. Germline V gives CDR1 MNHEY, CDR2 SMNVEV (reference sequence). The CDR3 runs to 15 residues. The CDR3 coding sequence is TGTGCCAGCACTACATCCACCGGACAGCGCTATGGCTACACCTTC. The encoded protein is CASTTSTGQRYGYTF.

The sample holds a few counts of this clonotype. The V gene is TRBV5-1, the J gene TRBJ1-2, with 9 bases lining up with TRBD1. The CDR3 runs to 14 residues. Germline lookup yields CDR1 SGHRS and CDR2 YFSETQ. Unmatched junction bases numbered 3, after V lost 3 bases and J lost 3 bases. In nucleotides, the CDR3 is TGCGCCAGCAGCTCCACAGGGGGCGACTATGGCTACACCTTC. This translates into CASSSTGGDYGYTF.

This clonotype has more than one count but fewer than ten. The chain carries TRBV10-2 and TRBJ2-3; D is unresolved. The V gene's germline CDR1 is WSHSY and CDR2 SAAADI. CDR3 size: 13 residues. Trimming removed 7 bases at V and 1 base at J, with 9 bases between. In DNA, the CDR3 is TGCGCCAGCACCCTGGCCGGCACAGATACGCAGTATTTT. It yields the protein CASTLAGTDTQYF.

CDR3 amino acids: CSARADPPYEQYF. The CDR3 coding sequence is TGCAGTGCTAGGGCCGACCCGCCCTACGAGCAGTACTTC. The rearrangement links TRBV20-1 to TRBJ2-7; no definite D call. The ends were cut back, 3 bases at V and 2 bases at J, with 11 bases in the middle. The germline gives CDR1 DFQATT, CDR2 SNEGSKA (reference sequence). CDR3 size: 13 residues.

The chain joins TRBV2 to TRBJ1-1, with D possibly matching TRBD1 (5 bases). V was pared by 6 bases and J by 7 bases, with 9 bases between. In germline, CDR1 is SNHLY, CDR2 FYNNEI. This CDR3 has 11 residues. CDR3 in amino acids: CASRTDFEAFF. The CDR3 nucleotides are TGTGCCAGCAGGACAGACTTTGAAGCTTTCTTT.